A single TCR beta chain is shown here with its context. Clones were sequenced by immunoSEQ multiplex PCR, and TCRdb holds only the in-frame ones, with some missing. The sample has around 90,000 clones; 83% are singletons. There are 11 residues in the CDR3. Deletions cut 7 bases from V and 5 bases from J, with 8 bases between. Germline V gives CDR1 MNHEY, CDR2 SVGAGI. This sample stems from a study of radiotherapy plus CTLA-4 blockade in lung cancer. The clonotype originates from a human donor with non-small cell lung cancer who had stable disease on radiotherapy plus ipilimumab. The V and J genes are TRBV6-5 and TRBJ1-1, with D possibly being TRBD1 (5 bases). The material sequenced was peripheral blood, taken from a patient treated with radiotherapy plus ipilimumab. CDR3 DNA sequence: TGTGCCAGCACGAGGGGAACTGAAGCTTTCTTT. This encodes CASTRGTEAFF.